Detailed here is one T cell receptor (beta chain). Libraries were prepared by immunoSEQ multiplex PCR; TCRdb keeps only in-frame clonotypes and omits some of them. The table records nearly 250,000 clones, approximately 85% of them present only once. These data originate in a study of blood T cell repertoires in COVID-19. Study-level information: The United States, Italy and Spain provided the acute and convalescent COVID-19 samples.

The V gene lost 0 bases and the J gene lost 9 bases, with 10 bases spanning the gap. Germline CDR1 reads SGHRS; CDR2 reads YFSETQ. There are 13 residues in the CDR3. The gene calls are TRBV5-1 and TRBJ2-1; weak D call: TRBD1 (6 bases). The sequence came from a woman older than 75 with COVID-19, enrolled during active disease. Sequencing used peripheral blood. The CDR3 DNA is TGCGCCAGCAGCTTGGTTGGGGGCAGTGAGCAGTTCTTC. Protein: CASSLVGGSEQFF. Variable domain in full (rest from reference TRBV5-1 and TRBJ2-1): KAGVTQTPRYLIKTRGQQVTLSCSPISGHRSVSWYQQTPGQGLQFLFEYFSETQRNKGNFPGRFSGRQFSNSRSEMNVSTLELGDSALYLCASSLVGGSEQFFGPGTRLTVL.